These T cell receptor beta chains were read from a single sample in a study of blood T cell repertoires in COVID-19. The repertoire was sequenced with immunoSEQ multiplex PCR; TCRdb's copy has only in-frame clones and lacks some. The sample carries a few hundred thousand clones, approximately 82% recorded once. The sample comprised peripheral blood. All receptors come from a woman under 30 with acute or convalescent COVID-19. Both conserved end residues are part of each CDR3. Each record gives: D gene, J gene, clone size, V gene, CDR3 protein, CDR3 DNA. A D gene is named only where the DNA matches it firmly. Only some rows state a clone size, as once, few, many or a class for expanded clones.

d_call: TRBD2; j_call: TRBJ2-5; clone_size: NA; v_call: TRBV30; cdr3_aa: CAWRTSGRKSETQYF; cdr3_nt: TGTGCCTGGAGGACTAGCGGGAGGAAATCGGAGACCCAGTACTTC
d_call: TRBD1; j_call: TRBJ1-4; clone_size: NA; v_call: TRBV5-1; cdr3_aa: CASSQGQTPTNEKLFF; cdr3_nt: TGCGCCAGCAGCCAGGGACAGACTCCAACTAATGAAAAACTGTTTTTT
d_call: TRBD2; j_call: TRBJ2-7; clone_size: NA; v_call: TRBV18; cdr3_aa: CASSPGTSGYYEQYF; cdr3_nt: TGTGCCAGCTCACCCGGGACTAGCGGTTACTACGAGCAGTACTTC
d_call: TRBD1; j_call: TRBJ1-6; clone_size: NA; v_call: TRBV5-1; cdr3_aa: CASSLITQGLDYNSPLHF; cdr3_nt: TGCGCCAGCAGCCTGATCACACAGGGGCTCGACTATAATTCACCCCTCCACTTT
d_call: TRBD1; j_call: TRBJ1-4; clone_size: NA; v_call: TRBV6-5; cdr3_aa: CASSYSRGRGVKLFF; cdr3_nt: TGTGCCAGCAGTTACTCCAGGGGGCGCGGCGTAAAACTGTTTTTT
d_call: NA; j_call: TRBJ2-5; clone_size: NA; v_call: TRBV27; cdr3_aa: CASSLTYLPERPETQYF; cdr3_nt: TGTGCCAGCAGTTTAACTTATCTACCGGAGAGGCCCGAGACCCAGTACTTC
d_call: TRBD1; j_call: TRBJ2-2; clone_size: NA; v_call: TRBV18; cdr3_aa: CASSPTRQGTGELFF; cdr3_nt: TGTGCCAGCTCACCGACCCGACAGGGCACCGGGGAGCTGTTTTTT
d_call: TRBD2; j_call: TRBJ2-7; clone_size: NA; v_call: TRBV5-1; cdr3_aa: CASSLGLAGGPNEQYF; cdr3_nt: TGCGCCAGCAGCCTGGGACTAGCGGGAGGGCCCAACGAGCAGTACTTC
d_call: NA; j_call: TRBJ1-4; clone_size: NA; v_call: TRBV5-1; cdr3_aa: CASSTYSATNEKLFF; cdr3_nt: TGCGCCAGCAGCACATACAGTGCAACTAATGAAAAACTGTTTTTT
d_call: TRBD1; j_call: TRBJ2-4; clone_size: once; v_call: TRBV10-3; cdr3_aa: CAISAGQEGIQYF; cdr3_nt: TGTGCCATCAGTGCGGGACAGGAGGGCATTCAGTACTTC
d_call: TRBD2; j_call: TRBJ2-1; clone_size: once; v_call: TRBV29-1; cdr3_aa: CSVELGAGGPYNEQFF; cdr3_nt: TGCAGCGTCGAACTTGGCGCGGGAGGGCCCTACAATGAGCAGTTCTTC
d_call: TRBD1; j_call: TRBJ2-7; clone_size: once; v_call: TRBV5-1; cdr3_aa: CASSLGDRVSYEQYF; cdr3_nt: TGCGCCAGCAGCTTGGGGGACAGGGTATCCTACGAGCAGTACTTC
d_call: NA; j_call: TRBJ1-2; clone_size: NA; v_call: TRBV12-3/TRBV12-4; cdr3_aa: CASSQSNYGYTF; cdr3_nt: TGTGCCAGCAGCCAATCTAACTATGGCTACACCTTC
d_call: TRBD2; j_call: TRBJ2-1; clone_size: NA; v_call: TRBV25-1; cdr3_aa: CASSELLLAGGNEQFF; cdr3_nt: TGTGCCAGCAGTGAATTGTTGTTAGCGGGAGGCAATGAGCAGTTCTTC
d_call: NA; j_call: TRBJ2-5; clone_size: few; v_call: TRBV7-2; cdr3_aa: CASSLDIFGTQYF; cdr3_nt: TGTGCCAGCAGCTTAGACATATTTGGGACCCAGTACTTC
d_call: TRBD1; j_call: TRBJ1-5; clone_size: NA; v_call: TRBV7-9; cdr3_aa: CASSLGPRDRVWIQPQHF; cdr3_nt: TGTGCCAGCAGCTTAGGGCCCCGGGACAGGGTTTGGATTCAGCCCCAGCATTTT
d_call: TRBD2; j_call: TRBJ2-3; clone_size: NA; v_call: TRBV7-8; cdr3_aa: CASSSRLAGDTDTQYF; cdr3_nt: TGTGCCAGCAGCTCCAGACTAGCGGGAGACACAGATACGCAGTATTTT
d_call: TRBD1; j_call: TRBJ2-5; clone_size: NA; v_call: TRBV5-1; cdr3_aa: CASSPGTGEGQTQYF; cdr3_nt: TGCGCCAGCAGCCCGGGGACAGGGGAGGGTCAGACCCAGTACTTC
d_call: TRBD2; j_call: TRBJ2-1; clone_size: NA; v_call: TRBV5-1; cdr3_aa: CASTPTSGRDNEQFF; cdr3_nt: TGCGCCAGCACCCCCACTAGCGGGAGGGACAATGAGCAGTTCTTC
d_call: TRBD1; j_call: TRBJ2-5; clone_size: NA; v_call: TRBV19; cdr3_aa: CASSINTPGQVGFSLETQYF; cdr3_nt: TGTGCCAGTAGTATAAATACCCCCGGACAGGTCGGCTTCTCTTTGGAGACCCAGTACTTC
d_call: NA; j_call: TRBJ1-3; clone_size: NA; v_call: TRBV19; cdr3_aa: CASRQGAGNTIYF; cdr3_nt: TGTGCCAGTAGACAAGGGGCCGGAAACACCATATATTTT
d_call: TRBD1; j_call: TRBJ1-4; clone_size: NA; v_call: TRBV7-9; cdr3_aa: CASSPSRTGTGGEKLFF; cdr3_nt: TGTGCCAGCAGCCCAAGCAGAACCGGGACAGGGGGCGAAAAACTGTTTTTT
d_call: TRBD1; j_call: TRBJ2-7; clone_size: NA; v_call: TRBV6-2/TRBV6-3; cdr3_aa: CASSHVKTGTGGHEQYF; cdr3_nt: TGTGCCAGCAGTCACGTAAAGACCGGGACAGGGGGCCACGAGCAGTACTTC
d_call: NA; j_call: TRBJ1-3; clone_size: NA; v_call: TRBV18; cdr3_aa: CASSETIRGGSENTIYF; cdr3_nt: TGTGCCAGCTCAGAAACCATCCGGGGGGGCTCTGAAAACACCATATATTTT
d_call: TRBD1; j_call: TRBJ2-7; clone_size: NA; v_call: TRBV9; cdr3_aa: CASSAGQGDYEQYF; cdr3_nt: TGTGCCAGCAGCGCGGGACAGGGGGACTACGAGCAGTACTTC
d_call: TRBD1; j_call: TRBJ2-1; clone_size: NA; v_call: TRBV24-1; cdr3_aa: CATSDQGQGGYNEQFF; cdr3_nt: TGTGCCACCAGTGATCAGGGACAGGGGGGCTACAATGAGCAGTTCTTC
d_call: NA; j_call: TRBJ2-5; clone_size: once; v_call: TRBV7-2; cdr3_aa: CASSLASGTQYF; cdr3_nt: TGTGCCAGCAGCTTAGCGTCCGGGACCCAGTACTTC
d_call: NA; j_call: TRBJ2-2; clone_size: NA; v_call: TRBV19; cdr3_aa: CASTQQLTGELFF; cdr3_nt: TGTGCCAGTACGCAACAGCTAACCGGGGAGCTGTTTTTT
d_call: NA; j_call: TRBJ2-7; clone_size: NA; v_call: TRBV6-5; cdr3_aa: CASSKVGNSYEQYF; cdr3_nt: TGTGCCAGCAGCAAAGTCGGGAACTCCTACGAGCAGTACTTC
d_call: TRBD2; j_call: TRBJ2-1; clone_size: NA; v_call: TRBV27; cdr3_aa: CASSQGTSGYNEQFF; cdr3_nt: TGTGCCAGCAGCCAAGGGACTAGCGGATACAATGAGCAGTTCTTC
d_call: NA; j_call: TRBJ1-2; clone_size: NA; v_call: TRBV29-1; cdr3_aa: CSVYGINYGYTF; cdr3_nt: TGCAGCGTTTACGGTATAAACTATGGCTACACCTTC
d_call: NA; j_call: TRBJ1-1; clone_size: once; v_call: TRBV9; cdr3_aa: CASSPLWQGMNTEAFF; cdr3_nt: TGTGCCAGCAGCCCCCTATGGCAGGGAATGAACACTGAAGCTTTCTTT
d_call: NA; j_call: TRBJ1-2; clone_size: NA; v_call: TRBV14; cdr3_aa: CASSQAPDYNYGYTF; cdr3_nt: TGTGCCAGCAGCCAAGCCCCGGACTATAACTATGGCTACACCTTC
d_call: NA; j_call: TRBJ1-2; clone_size: NA; v_call: TRBV28; cdr3_aa: CASSPSPTGNYGYTF; cdr3_nt: TGTGCCAGCAGTCCATCCCCAACGGGGAACTATGGCTACACCTTC
d_call: TRBD1; j_call: TRBJ2-2; clone_size: NA; v_call: TRBV6-5; cdr3_aa: CASSYRRQGSGELFF; cdr3_nt: TGTGCCAGCAGTTACCGTAGACAGGGATCCGGGGAGCTGTTTTTT
d_call: NA; j_call: TRBJ1-6; clone_size: once; v_call: TRBV5-1; cdr3_aa: CASSLAAGYNSPLHF; cdr3_nt: TGCGCCAGCAGCTTGGCTGCAGGGTACAATTCACCCCTCCACTTT
d_call: TRBD1; j_call: TRBJ1-2; clone_size: NA; v_call: TRBV19; cdr3_aa: CASSIDRGRNYGYTF; cdr3_nt: TGTGCCAGTAGTATAGACAGGGGGCGGAACTATGGCTACACCTTC
d_call: TRBD1; j_call: TRBJ1-6; clone_size: NA; v_call: TRBV5-4; cdr3_aa: CAGQGAGDSPLHF; cdr3_nt: TGTGCCGGGCAGGGGGCAGGCGATTCACCCCTCCACTTT
d_call: NA; j_call: TRBJ1-2; clone_size: once; v_call: TRBV7-2; cdr3_aa: CASSFNSGNGYTF; cdr3_nt: TGTGCCAGCAGCTTTAACTCAGGGAATGGCTACACCTTC
d_call: TRBD1; j_call: TRBJ2-7; clone_size: NA; v_call: TRBV7-2; cdr3_aa: CASSPDRDHYEQYF; cdr3_nt: TGTGCCAGCAGCCCGGACAGGGACCACTACGAGCAGTACTTC
d_call: NA; j_call: TRBJ2-2; clone_size: NA; v_call: TRBV10-2; cdr3_aa: CASIQGGGTGELFF; cdr3_nt: TGCGCCAGCATCCAGGGGGGCGGCACCGGGGAGCTGTTTTTT
d_call: TRBD1; j_call: TRBJ1-3; clone_size: NA; v_call: TRBV6-6; cdr3_aa: CASSLTGTGSSGNTIYF; cdr3_nt: TGTGCCAGCAGTCTTACCGGGACAGGGAGCTCTGGAAACACCATATATTTT
d_call: NA; j_call: TRBJ1-1; clone_size: many; v_call: TRBV4-1; cdr3_aa: CASSQDELRDTEAFF; cdr3_nt: TGCGCCAGCAGCCAAGATGAGTTAAGAGACACTGAAGCTTTCTTT
d_call: NA; j_call: TRBJ2-3; clone_size: NA; v_call: TRBV28; cdr3_aa: CASSLPGQRTDTQYF; cdr3_nt: TGTGCCAGCAGTCTCCCAGGACAGCGCACAGATACGCAGTATTTT
d_call: NA; j_call: TRBJ1-1; clone_size: NA; v_call: TRBV5-1; cdr3_aa: CASSLSRDYTEAFF; cdr3_nt: TGCGCCAGCAGCTTGTCCAGGGACTACACTGAAGCTTTCTTT